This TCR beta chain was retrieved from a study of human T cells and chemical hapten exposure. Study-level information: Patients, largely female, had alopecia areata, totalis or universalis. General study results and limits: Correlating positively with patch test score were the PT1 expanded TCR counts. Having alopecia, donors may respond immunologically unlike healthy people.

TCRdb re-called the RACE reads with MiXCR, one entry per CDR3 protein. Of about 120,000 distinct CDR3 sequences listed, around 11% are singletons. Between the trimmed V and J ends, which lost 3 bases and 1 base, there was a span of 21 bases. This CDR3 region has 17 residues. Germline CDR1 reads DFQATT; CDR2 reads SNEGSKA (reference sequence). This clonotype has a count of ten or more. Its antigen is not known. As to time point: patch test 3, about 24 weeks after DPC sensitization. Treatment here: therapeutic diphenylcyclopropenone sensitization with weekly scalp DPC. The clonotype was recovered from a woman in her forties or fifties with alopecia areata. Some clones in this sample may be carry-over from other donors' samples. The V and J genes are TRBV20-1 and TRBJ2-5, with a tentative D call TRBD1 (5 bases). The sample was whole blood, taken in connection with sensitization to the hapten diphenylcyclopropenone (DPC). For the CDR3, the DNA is TGCAGTGCTAGCACCTTAGGGGCCCAAATAACCCAAGAGACCCAGTACTTC. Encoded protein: CSASTLGAQITQETQYF.